This T cell receptor (beta chain) was sequenced during a study of blood T cells in healthy people across ages. Study results and limitations: Diversity figures based on one million T cells were deemed too low.

Next came a second PCR, run for about 6 to 12 cycles, which used a sample-barcoded 5' primer along with a J-beta primer mix. TCRdb re-called the 5' RACE reads with MiXCR, one entry per CDR3 protein. The sample has about 1.8 million distinct CDR3 sequences; around 48% are singletons. Per the germline V gene, CDR1 is MNHEY and CDR2 is SMNVEV (reference sequence). Trimming shortened V by 3 bases and J by 13 bases, and 16 bases separated the two germline ends. This CDR3 is 13 amino acids long. Ranging in age from roughly 6 to 95, the donors were healthy Caucasian individuals from Russia. As concerns this clonotype: Its specificity is unknown.

The sequence was collected from a woman aged 40 to 55 in good health. The sequencing sample was made of blood. The V call is TRBV27, the J call TRBJ2-1; D is uncertain. This chain's CDR3 is CASSFSGLETQFF. In DNA form, the CDR3 reads TGTGCCAGCAGTTTTTCGGGTTTGGAGACCCAGTTCTTC.